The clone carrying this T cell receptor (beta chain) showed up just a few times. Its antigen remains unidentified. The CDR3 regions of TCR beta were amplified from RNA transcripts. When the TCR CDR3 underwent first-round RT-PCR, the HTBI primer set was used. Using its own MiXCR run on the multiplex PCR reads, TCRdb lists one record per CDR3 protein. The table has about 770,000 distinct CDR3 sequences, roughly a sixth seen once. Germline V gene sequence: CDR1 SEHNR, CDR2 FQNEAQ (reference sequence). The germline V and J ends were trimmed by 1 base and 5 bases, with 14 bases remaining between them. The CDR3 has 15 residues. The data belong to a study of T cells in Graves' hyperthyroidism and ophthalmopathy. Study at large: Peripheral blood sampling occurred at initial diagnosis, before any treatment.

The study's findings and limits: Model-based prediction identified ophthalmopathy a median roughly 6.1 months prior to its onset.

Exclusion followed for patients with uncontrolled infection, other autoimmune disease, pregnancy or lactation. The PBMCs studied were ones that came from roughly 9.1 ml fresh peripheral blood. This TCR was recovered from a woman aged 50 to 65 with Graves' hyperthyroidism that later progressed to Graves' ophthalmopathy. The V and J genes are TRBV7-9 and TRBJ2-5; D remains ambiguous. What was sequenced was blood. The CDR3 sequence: CASSLEAGVGETQYF. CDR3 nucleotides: TGTGCCAGCAGCTTAGAAGCAGGTGTAGGCGAGACCCAGTACTTC.